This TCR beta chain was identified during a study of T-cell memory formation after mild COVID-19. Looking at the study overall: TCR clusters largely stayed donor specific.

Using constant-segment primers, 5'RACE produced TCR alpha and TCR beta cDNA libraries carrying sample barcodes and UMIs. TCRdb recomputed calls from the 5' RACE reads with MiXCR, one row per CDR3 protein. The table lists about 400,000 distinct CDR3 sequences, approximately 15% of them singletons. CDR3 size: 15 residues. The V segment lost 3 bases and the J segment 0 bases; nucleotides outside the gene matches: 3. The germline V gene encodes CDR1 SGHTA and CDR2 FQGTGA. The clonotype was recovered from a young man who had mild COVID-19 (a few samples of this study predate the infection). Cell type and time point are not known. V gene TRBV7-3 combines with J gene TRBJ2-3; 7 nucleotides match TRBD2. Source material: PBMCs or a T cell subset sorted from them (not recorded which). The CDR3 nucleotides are TGTGCCAGCAGCTTCTCGGGACTAAGCACAGATACGCAGTATTTT. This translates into CASSFSGLSTDTQYF.